The 28 T cell receptor beta chains given below trace back to one sample, sequenced in a study of blood T cell repertoires in COVID-19. The method was immunoSEQ multiplex PCR; TCRdb's version includes in-frame clones alone and lacks a portion of them. The data show a few hundred thousand clones, about 87% seen once. Sequencing was done on a sample of PBMCs or T cells enriched from blood (not recorded which). These receptors all stem from a woman aged 50 to 65 who had recovered from COVID-19.

This chain uses TRBV11-2 with TRBJ1-4; a weak D match, TRBD1 (6 bases). The CDR3 is made up of 16 amino acids. V dropped 0 bases and J dropped 8 bases, with 16 bases sitting between them. Germline loops: CDR1 SGHAT, CDR2 FQNNGV. The CDR3 protein is CASSLEVQGSREKLFF. Here the CDR3 DNA reads TGTGCCAGCAGCTTAGAAGTTCAGGGGAGTCGGGAAAAACTGTTTTTT.

The chain couples TRBV6-5 to TRBJ2-7; 7 nucleotides line up with TRBD2. CDR3 length: 15 residues. Germline CDR1 reads MNHEY; CDR2 reads SVGAGI. The J segment lost 1 base and the V segment lost 0 bases, leaving 3 bases of the junction unmatched. The CDR3: CASSYSGGGSYEQYF. CDR3 nucleotide sequence: TGTGCCAGCAGTTACTCGGGCGGGGGATCCTACGAGCAGTACTTC.

V usage is TRBV6-5 and J usage is TRBJ1-6, with TRBD1 matching over 7 bases. Trimming at V came to 10 bases and at J to 9 bases, leaving 6 bases not matched to a gene. Germline loops: CDR1 MNHEY, CDR2 SVGAGI. This CDR3 spans 12 amino acids. CDR3 sequence: CATRTGFSPLHF. The CDR3 DNA reads TGTGCCACCCGGACAGGTTTTTCACCCCTCCACTTT.

This clone was counted once. CDR3 bases: TGTGCCAGCAGCCCAGGGGGTTACGAGGGGGGCTACACCTTC. Protein sequence: CASSPGGYEGGYTF. The chain has TRBV6-4 and TRBJ1-2, with 7 bases lining up with TRBD1. Germline CDR1 MRHNA, CDR2 SNTAGT. CDR3 length equals 14 residues. The ends lost 6 bases at V and 8 bases at J; junction bases unmatched: 12.

The chain uses TRBV3-1 (or the pseudogene TRBV3-2) and TRBJ1-6; D is uncertain. In germline, CDR1 is LGHDT, CDR2 YNNKEL (reference sequence). Trimming pared 1 base from V and 9 bases from J, leaving 7 bases between. The CDR3 is 13 residues long. The CDR3 DNA sequence: TGTGCCAGCAGCCAAGGACAATCTTCACCCCTCCACTTT. Translated: CASSQGQSSPLHF.

The V gene is TRBV12-3 or TRBV12-4, the J gene TRBJ1-1; perhaps TRBD1 as D (5 bases). V lost 9 bases, J lost 6 bases, and 17 bases lay in between. CDR3 length: 13 amino acids. For the CDR3, the DNA is TGTGCCAGTATTGCCCAGGGTCGCGCTGAAGCTTTCTTT. This sequence encodes CASIAQGRAEAFF.

The chain is built from TRBV20-1 and TRBJ1-2, with D uncertain. With 3 bases removed from V and 4 bases from J, the gap between germline ends came to 9 bases. The CDR3 loop spans 12 amino acids. Germline CDR1 is DFQATT and CDR2 is SNEGSKA (reference sequence). The CDR3 is CSASHSPYGYTF. DNA of the CDR3: TGCAGTGCTAGTCACAGCCCCTATGGCTACACCTTC.

V is TRBV24-1 and J is TRBJ1-5; possibly TRBD1 for D (5 bases). Trimming pared 3 bases from V and 5 bases from J, leaving 19 bases between. Germline assignment: CDR1 KGHDR and CDR2 SFDVKD. This CDR3 comprises 17 residues. CDR3: CATSDTGRRGLDQPQHF. The DNA for the CDR3 is TGTGCCACCAGTGATACCGGGAGAAGGGGACTCGATCAGCCCCAGCATTTT.

This clone was counted between two and nine times. The chain recombines TRBV4-1 with TRBJ2-5; 11 bases agree with TRBD2. Germline V gene lookup returns CDR1 MGHRA and CDR2 YSYEKL. The V and J ends lost 1 base and 5 bases, in that order; junction bases with no gene match: 6. This CDR3 is built from 16 residues. The CDR3 DNA sequence: TGCGCCAGCAGCCAAGTCCAGACTAGCGGGACGGAGACCCAGTACTTC. This gives the protein CASSQVQTSGTETQYF.

Only one count was recorded for this clone. The genes are TRBV7-9 and TRBJ2-3; D unclear. CDR1 and CDR2 (germline): SEHNR, FQNEAQ (reference sequence). V lost 4 bases and J 9 bases, leaving 11 bases between the germline ends. This CDR3 contains 12 residues. The CDR3 bases are TGTGCCAGCAGCTCTATTAGAGTCACGCAGTATTTT. This codes for CASSSIRVTQYF.

This rearrangement joins TRBV9 to TRBJ2-6; D ambiguous. This CDR3 has 15 residues. The V end lost 3 bases, the J end lost 3 bases, and 10 bases lay between the germline ends. Germline V lookup: CDR1 SGDLS, CDR2 YYNGEE. The CDR3: CASSEIHGGANVLTF. The CDR3 DNA is TGTGCCAGCAGCGAAATTCACGGTGGGGCCAACGTCCTGACTTTC. Full variable domain (outside the CDR3, taken from reference TRBV9 and TRBJ2-6): DSGVTQTPKHLITATGQRVTLRCSPRSGDLSVYWYQQSLDQGLQFLIQYYNGEERAKGNILERFSAQQFPDLHSELNLSSLELGDSALYFCASSEIHGGANVLTFGAGSRLTVL.

The CDR3 coding sequence is TGCGCCAGCCAGGGGGCGCGGTGGGCCACAGATACGCAGTATTTT. Protein sequence: CASQGARWATDTQYF. The chain joins TRBV5-1 to TRBJ2-3; TRBD1 matches 8 bases. The CDR3 is 15 residues long. CDR1 is SGHRS, CDR2 YFSETQ, per germline. With 7 bases clipped from V and 2 bases from J, the junction kept 9 bases outside the gene matches.

The V gene is TRBV2, the J gene TRBJ2-7; 8 bases are a match to TRBD1. This CDR3 is 13 amino acids long. Looked up from germline, CDR1 is SNHLY and CDR2 is FYNNEI. V gave up 11 bases and J gave up 2 bases; unmatched junction bases: 8. The CDR3 DNA reads TGTGCCGGTGGGGAACAGGGGGCCTACGAGCAGTACTTC. This translates into CAGGEQGAYEQYF. Complete variable domain (other parts from reference TRBV2 and TRBJ2-7): EPEVTQTPSHQVTQMGQEVILRCVPISNHLYFYWYRQILGQKVEFLVSFYNNEISEKSEIFDDQFSVERPDGSNFTLKIRSTKLEDSAMYFCAGGEQGAYEQYFGPGTRLTVT.

The chain employs TRBV29-1 and TRBJ2-1, with 7 bases identical to TRBD1. With V trimmed by 6 bases and J by 5 bases, 13 bases remained unmatched. Per germline, CDR1 SQVTM and CDR2 ANQGSEA. This CDR3 comprises 15 residues. Here the CDR3 DNA reads TGCAGCGTGAAGTTACAGGGGAAAAGGGACAATGAGCAGTTCTTC. It yields the protein CSVKLQGKRDNEQFF.

The J gene is TRBJ1-1, the V gene TRBV30; no definite D call. The germline V gene has CDR1 GTSNPN and CDR2 SVGIG (reference sequence). Trimming removed 2 bases from V and 3 bases from J, with 7 bases in between. This CDR3 contains 12 residues. The CDR3, as DNA: TGTGCCTGGAGTTACTCCGACACTGAAGCTTTCTTT. Protein product: CAWSYSDTEAFF.

The chain recombines TRBV6-5 with TRBJ1-5; 7 nucleotides line up with TRBD1. CDR3 length: 13 residues. The germline CDR1 and CDR2 sequences are MNHEY and SVGAGI. V gave up 10 bases and J gave up 3 bases; unmatched junction bases: 6. Written as DNA, the CDR3 is TGTGCCACAAGGGGGCAGGTCAATCAGCCCCAGCATTTT. It specifies CATRGQVNQPQHF.

The V gene is TRBV7-2, the J gene TRBJ1-4; D might be TRBD1 (6 bases). V was clipped by 5 bases and J by 7 bases, with 17 bases between them. The germline CDR1 and CDR2 sequences are SGHTA and FQGNSA. This CDR3 is 15 amino acids long. CDR3 sequence reads: CASSPGGGLGEKLFF. DNA for the CDR3: TGTGCCAGCAGCCCAGGCGGGGGGCTCGGTGAAAAACTGTTTTTT.

The chain uses TRBV25-1 and TRBJ1-5; D gene uncertain. CDR3 length: 13 residues. The V and J ends lost 5 bases and 2 bases respectively, with 7 bases between them. Germline V gene lookup returns CDR1 MGHDK and CDR2 SYGVNS. The CDR3 nucleotides are TGTGCCAGCAGTCCTGTCGGCAATCAGCCCCAGCATTTT. It codes for CASSPVGNQPQHF.

The chain has TRBV27 and TRBJ1-2; 9 nucleotides match TRBD1. V trimming: 3 bases; J trimming: 8 bases; junction bases outside the gene matches: 10. CDR1 is MNHEY and CDR2 is SMNVEV in the germline V gene (reference sequence). The CDR3 sequence is 15 residues long. In DNA form, the CDR3 reads TGTGCCAGCAGTTTGAAGGGACAGGGCGGATTCGGCTACACCTTC. It yields the protein CASSLKGQGGFGYTF.

This clone was seen just once. This chain joins TRBV19 and TRBJ1-2; D is possibly TRBD1 (6 bases). V gave up 10 bases and J gave up 0 bases, with 18 bases separating them. CDR3 length: 15 residues. The V gene's germline CDR1 is LNHDA and CDR2 SQIVND (reference sequence). CDR3 sequence: CATLIHRESNYGYTF. The CDR3 DNA is TGTGCCACCCTTATCCACAGGGAATCTAACTATGGCTACACCTTC.

The chain links TRBV12-3 or TRBV12-4 to TRBJ1-2, with D unclear. CDR3 length: 12 amino acids. V lost 6 bases to trimming and J lost 7 bases, with 12 bases between them. The CDR3 sequence is CASSPGPGGYTF. The CDR3 DNA sequence: TGTGCCAGCAGCCCTGGCCCTGGTGGCTACACCTTC.

V usage is TRBV2 and J usage is TRBJ1-2, with 8 bases that match TRBD1. The CDR3 totals 20 residues. CDR1 and CDR2 (germline): SNHLY, FYNNEI. Unmatched junction bases numbered 20, after V lost 4 bases and J lost 1 base. The CDR3 coding sequence is TGTGCCAGCAGTGGACCCCCAACATCGACAGGGGATTCTTTTAACTATGGCTACACCTTC. Translated, it gives CASSGPPTSTGDSFNYGYTF.

V usage is TRBV2 and J usage is TRBJ2-7, with D perhaps TRBD2 (7 bases). Germline V gene data show CDR1 as SNHLY and CDR2 as FYNNEI. V lost 4 bases and J lost 1, with 14 bases in between. The CDR3 runs 15 residues. CDR3 DNA: TGTGCCAGCAGTGGACGGGGGGCGATTTCCTACGAGCAGTACTTC. It translates to CASSGRGAISYEQYF.

This chain joins TRBV4-1 and TRBJ1-2, with 11 bases identical to TRBD1. The germline gives CDR1 MGHRA, CDR2 YSYEKL. This CDR3 has 15 amino acids. J lost 4 bases, V lost 4 bases, and 5 bases had no gene match. The CDR3 region has the DNA TGCGCCAGCAGCCGAGAGGGACAGGGGGGCTATGGCTACACCTTC. Its translation is CASSREGQGGYGYTF.

The chain uses TRBV11-3 and TRBJ1-1, with 7 bases matching TRBD1. The CDR3 is made up of 13 amino acids. The germline CDR1 and CDR2 sequences are SGHNT and YENEEA. Trimming cost V 4 bases and J 7 bases; bases outside gene matches: 6. The CDR3 bases are TGTGCCAGCAGCTCAGGGGGTTACGGTGAAGCTTTCTTT. Residues: CASSSGGYGEAFF.

V gene TRBV28 combines with J gene TRBJ1-3, with D uncertain. There are 14 residues in the CDR3. V was shortened by 10 bases and J by 4 bases, with 17 bases between the two germline ends. Germline assignment: CDR1 MDHEN and CDR2 SYDVKM. CDR3 nucleotide sequence: TGTGCCATCGTCTCTTCGGGTAGAGGAAACACCATATATTTT. Protein: CAIVSSGRGNTIYF.

V usage is TRBV2 and J usage is TRBJ1-2; no firm D call. CDR3 length: 15 residues. The V end lost 7 bases, the J end lost 2 bases, and 17 bases lay between the germline ends. The germline V gene encodes CDR1 SNHLY and CDR2 FYNNEI. The CDR3: CASTSDFSKNYGYTF. The CDR3 region has the DNA TGTGCCAGCACTAGTGACTTTTCCAAAAACTATGGCTACACCTTC.

The V and J genes are TRBV6-6 and TRBJ2-5, with D perhaps TRBD1 (5 bases). CDR1 MNHNY and CDR2 SVGAGI come from the germline V gene (reference sequence). The CDR3 runs to 18 residues. The germline V and J ends were trimmed by 5 bases and 7 bases, with 29 bases remaining between them. CDR3 in amino acids: CASSRQPTWDGAALTQYF. CDR3 DNA: TGTGCCAGCAGTCGACAACCGACCTGGGATGGGGCAGCGTTGACCCAGTACTTC.